The clone carrying this TCR beta chain was seen at least ten times. What it binds is not known. The source of the sample is a study of breast tumors, draining lymph nodes, adjacent tissues. Study outcomes and limitations: Luminal-like breast cancer showed significantly greater tumor-nontumor repertoire similarity than basal-like breast cancer did. Tumor TCR diversity was below lymph nodes but above nontumor tissue.

The CDR3 runs 13 residues. V lost 6 bases, J lost 4 bases, and 4 bases stayed unmatched. Germline values: CDR1 MNHEY, CDR2 SVGAGI. Axillary draining lymph nodes of breast cancer patients supplied the node samples. One entry per CDR3 protein results from TCRdb running MiXCR on the multiplex PCR reads. The table includes 200,000 to 300,000 distinct CDR3 sequences, 30% to 35% detected once. Sequencing was performed on axillary lymph node tissue. The TCR was taken from a female donor with breast cancer. Some clones in this sample may be carry-over from other donors' samples. V usage is TRBV6-5 and J usage is TRBJ2-3, with 7 positions matching TRBD1. The DNA for the CDR3 is TGTGCCAGCAGCCGTACAGGGGCAGATACGCAGTATTTT. It codes for CASSRTGADTQYF.